The 14 T cell receptor beta chains given below trace back to one sample, sequenced in a study of spatial heterogeneity in lung cancer (dated by TCRdb to between 2018 and 2021). The intended sense of this specimen's time point label: sample taken at primary tumor resection. Libraries were built with 5' RACE. Sequencing took place on a NextSeq 500. TCRdb reanalyzed the raw reads on its own, using fastp at Q25 for trimming and MiXCR for clone calling, and kept in-frame beta chains. Rows matching on CDR3 protein sequence are summarized as one entry with the most common DNA and genes. The sample table shows 40,000 to 55,000 distinct CDR3 sequences, and about 6.5% are seen once. The ten largest clones capture roughly 45% of the sample. Sequencing was performed on PBMCs, taken at surgery. These TCRs come from a female donor with early-stage non-small cell lung cancer.

This clonotype was observed at least ten times. V gene TRBV4-2 combines with J gene TRBJ1-6; the D is unclear. CDR1 is LGHNA and CDR2 is YNFKEQ in the germline V gene. Deletions cut 4 bases from V and 8 bases from J, with 15 bases between. This CDR3 is 15 amino acids long. As DNA, the CDR3 is TGTGCCAGCAGCCTCAGAGGAGGAAATGATTCACCCCTCCACTTT. Translated: CASSLRGGNDSPLHF.

There are many counts of this clonotype. The gene calls are TRBV5-4 and TRBJ2-1; D is possibly TRBD2 (6 bases). Germline V gene sequence: CDR1 SGHNT, CDR2 YYREEE (reference sequence). The CDR3 has 16 amino acids. The germline V and J ends were trimmed by 5 bases and 1 base, with 16 bases remaining between them. CDR3 sequence: CASRLLFGGSYNEQFF. CDR3 nucleotides: TGTGCCAGCAGACTACTTTTCGGGGGTTCCTACAATGAGCAGTTCTTC.

The genes are TRBV7-2 and TRBJ2-3, with 7 bases that match TRBD2. Germline V gene sequence: CDR1 SGHTA, CDR2 FQGNSA. With 5 bases clipped from V and 6 bases from J, the junction kept 11 bases outside the gene matches. This CDR3 comprises 15 residues. CDR3 region: CASSPQRSGVDTQYF. For the CDR3, the DNA is TGTGCCAGCAGCCCCCAAAGGAGCGGGGTCGATACGCAGTATTTT.

The table lists this clonotype with many counts. The chain employs TRBV20-1 and TRBJ1-4, with D hard to call. There are 14 residues in the CDR3. The V gene lost 3 bases and the J gene lost 1 base, with 9 bases spanning the gap. The germline CDR1 and CDR2 sequences are DFQATT and SNEGSKA (reference sequence). The CDR3 sequence is CSARIQETNEKLFF. CDR3 coding DNA: TGCAGTGCTAGGATCCAGGAAACTAATGAAAAACTGTTTTTT.

This clonotype was observed a handful of times. The chain uses TRBV11-1 and TRBJ1-1; 9 positions match TRBD1. The CDR3 has 16 residues. Trimming removed 3 bases from V and 0 bases from J; junction bases left unmatched: 5. CDR1 is SGHAT, CDR2 FQDESV, per germline (reference sequence). The CDR3 nucleotides read TGTGCCAGCAGCTTCGTTGGACAGGGGATGAACACTGAAGCTTTCTTT. This sequence encodes CASSFVGQGMNTEAFF.

The rearrangement joins TRBV25-1 to TRBJ2-5; D uncertain. The ends were cut back, 1 base at V and 0 bases at J, with 15 bases in the middle. This CDR3 contains 17 residues. CDR1 and CDR2 (germline): MGHDK, SYGVNS. The CDR3 here is CASSEWVARRNQETQYF. The CDR3 bases are TGTGCCAGCAGTGAATGGGTGGCAAGGCGGAACCAAGAGACCCAGTACTTC.

The table lists this clonotype with many counts. The rearrangement uses TRBV5-6 and TRBJ1-2; no clear D gene. V lost 2 bases to trimming and J lost 3 bases, with 8 bases between them. Germline V gene data show CDR1 as SGHDT and CDR2 as YYEEEE. The CDR3 loop spans 13 amino acids. The CDR3 sequence: CASSFPLDYGYTF. The CDR3 DNA reads TGTGCCAGCAGCTTTCCGTTGGACTATGGCTACACCTTC.

This clonotype came up many times. The chain recombines TRBV7-2 with TRBJ1-3, with D perhaps TRBD1 (5 bases). Germline V gene data show CDR1 as SGHTA and CDR2 as FQGNSA. The CDR3 totals 14 residues. Trimming shortened V by 6 bases and J by 9 bases, and 18 bases separated the two germline ends. The CDR3 DNA reads as TGTGCCAGCAGTTCTCTCGCTTCAGGGTCCACCATATATTTT. Protein sequence: CASSSLASGSTIYF.

The chain links TRBV27 to TRBJ1-4; tentatively, D is TRBD1 (6 bases). Germline-derived CDR1 and CDR2 are MNHEY and SMNVEV (reference sequence). CDR3 length: 14 amino acids. V gave up 7 bases and J gave up 8 bases, with 17 bases separating them. The CDR3 DNA is TGTGCCAGCACGTCCCCGGGACATTCCGAAAAACTGTTTTTT. Its translation: CASTSPGHSEKLFF.

This clonotype was counted many times. V and J are TRBV12-3 or TRBV12-4 and TRBJ2-1; 7 bases agree with TRBD2. The V segment lost 5 bases and the J segment 7 bases; nucleotides outside the gene matches: 14. This CDR3 region has 16 residues. CDR3 coding DNA: TGTGCCAGCAGTCCCTCCGGGACTAAGAATGGGAATGAGCAGTTCTTC. Residues: CASSPSGTKNGNEQFF.

In this sample, this clonotype turned up many times. The J gene is TRBJ1-6, the V gene TRBV19; no clear D. The CDR3 loop spans 14 amino acids. Deletions cut 7 bases from V and 10 bases from J, with 17 bases between. The germline V gene has CDR1 LNHDA and CDR2 SQIVND (reference sequence). The CDR3 bases are TGTGCCAGTATAGGGAAGGCTGGCGACTCACCCCTCCACTTT. It encodes CASIGKAGDSPLHF. The full variable domain, its missing parts supplied by reference TRBV19 and TRBJ1-6, is DGGITQSPKYLFRKEGQNVTLSCEQNLNHDAMYWYRQDPGQGLRLIYYSQIVNDFQKGDIAEGYSVSREKKESFPLTVTSAQKNPTAFYLCASIGKAGDSPLHFGNGTRLTVT.

Only a few counts were recorded for this clonotype. The chain carries TRBV29-1 and TRBJ1-2, with 7 nucleotides matching TRBD1. The CDR3 contains 14 residues. The V gene's germline CDR1 is SQVTM and CDR2 ANQGSEA. Unmatched junction bases numbered 13, after V lost 8 bases and J lost 4 bases. The CDR3 DNA follows: TGCAGCTCCCCGGCCACAGGGGTGAGCTATGGCTACACCTTC. Protein sequence: CSSPATGVSYGYTF.

V and J are TRBV6-1 and TRBJ1-4, with TRBD1 as a possible D gene (5 bases). CDR3 length: 15 amino acids. Germline V gene lookup returns CDR1 MNHNS and CDR2 SASEGT. The V end was cut by 3 bases, the J end by 6 bases, with 14 bases between. The CDR3 DNA is TGTGCCAGCAGTGAGCCCGGGACGGGCGATGAAAAACTGTTTTTT. Translation gives CASSEPGTGDEKLFF.

On this clonotype: This sequence may be a read error, since a much larger clone differs from it by one base. A read error is likely, as this CDR3 ends without the conserved phenylalanine or tryptophan. The V call is TRBV12-3 or TRBV12-4, the J call TRBJ2-3, with D hard to call. V was pared by 8 bases and J by 1 base, with 13 bases between. This CDR3 has 14 amino acids. CDR3 amino acids: CASRGEVGTDTQYS. The CDR3 DNA reads as TGTGCCAGCCGCGGTGAGGTAGGCACAGATACGCAGTATTCT.